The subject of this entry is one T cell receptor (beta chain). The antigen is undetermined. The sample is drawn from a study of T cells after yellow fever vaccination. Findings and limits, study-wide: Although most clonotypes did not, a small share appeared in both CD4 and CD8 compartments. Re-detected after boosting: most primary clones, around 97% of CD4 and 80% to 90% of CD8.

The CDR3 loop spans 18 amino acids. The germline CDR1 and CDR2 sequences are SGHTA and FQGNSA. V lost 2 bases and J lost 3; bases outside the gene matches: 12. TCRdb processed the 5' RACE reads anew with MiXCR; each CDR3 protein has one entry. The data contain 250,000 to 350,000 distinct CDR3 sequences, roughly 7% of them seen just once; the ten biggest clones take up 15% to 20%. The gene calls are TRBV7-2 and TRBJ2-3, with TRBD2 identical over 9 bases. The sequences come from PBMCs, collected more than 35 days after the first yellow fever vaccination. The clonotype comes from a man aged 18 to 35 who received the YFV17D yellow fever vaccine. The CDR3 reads CASSLLSAGGPGTDTQYF. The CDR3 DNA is TGTGCCAGCAGCTTATTGTCGGCGGGGGGGCCGGGGACAGATACGCAGTATTTT.